The T cell receptor beta chain under discussion was sequenced for a study of early T cells in non-severe SARS-CoV-2 infection. This clonotype was detected only a few times. Via MiXCR, TCRdb re-called the 5' RACE reads, giving one row per CDR3 protein. Of roughly 97,000 distinct CDR3 sequences listed, roughly 9.6% were seen once; the top ten hold around 4.7%. The CDR3 contains 15 residues. CDR1 and CDR2 (germline): DFQATT, SNEGSKA (reference sequence). V was clipped by 2 bases and J by 2 bases; unmatched bases: 4. The TCR comes from an adult who was a healthcare worker with PCR-confirmed SARS-CoV-2 infection or an uninfected control (not recorded which). The specimen was whole blood, collected at baseline. The V gene is TRBV20-1, the J gene TRBJ2-1; 9 bases match TRBD1. Here the CDR3 reads CSARRDRVAYNEQFF. The CDR3 nucleotides read TGCAGTGCTAGACGGGACAGGGTCGCCTACAATGAGCAGTTCTTC.